These T cell receptor beta chains were read from a single sample in a study of control samples from healthy donors and cancer patients. This table comes from immunoSEQ multiplex PCR, and its TCRdb copy is limited to in-frame clones, with some not included. Of 100,000 to 150,000 clones in the sample, under 95% are singletons; the top ten hold over 1.5%. Sample: PBMCs. The receptor set was obtained from a man aged 45-65 years with head and neck cancer. Both conserved end residues are part of each CDR3. Size is stated for part of the rows, as once, few or many counts, or as a class when the clone is expanded.

j_call clone_size v_call cdr3_aa
TRBJ2-7 - TRBV7-2 CASSFSGTAYEQYF
TRBJ2-1 - TRBV7-2 CASSPFSSGGWNEQFF
TRBJ2-4 - TRBV18 CASSSGGGTKNIQYF
TRBJ1-1 - TRBV7-2 CASSFAAEAFF
TRBJ2-7 few TRBV28 CASSLGATTSYEQYF
TRBJ2-5 - TRBV7-9 CASSLPGTGQETQYF
TRBJ1-2 - TRBV4-1 CASSTLTGTEDPYGYTF
TRBJ2-5 - TRBV6-2/TRBV6-3 CASSYLSGETQYF
TRBJ1-1 - TRBV7-9 CASSLGQVTEAFF
TRBJ1-2 - TRBV18 CASSLPYPTANYGYTF
TRBJ2-3 - TRBV24-1 CATSDPIAGGQDTQYF
TRBJ2-5 once TRBV7-2 CASSLEPPEAQYF
TRBJ1-1 - TRBV28 CASSSGDTEAFF
TRBJ1-6 - TRBV9 CASSVATEGGSPLHF
TRBJ1-5 - TRBV5-1 CASSPGQGNQPQHF
TRBJ1-2 - TRBV5-6 CASSPGAEFGYTF
TRBJ2-1 - TRBV4-2 CASSRVDEQFF
TRBJ1-4 once TRBV9 CASSVGRLGGGEKLFF
TRBJ2-1 - TRBV28 CASRSTGGYNEQFF
TRBJ1-2 - TRBV29-1 CSVGPDRYTF
TRBJ1-3 - TRBV28 CASSLKAGNTIYF
TRBJ2-1 - TRBV30 CACKNQRGEPSYNEQFF
TRBJ2-3 few TRBV7-2 CASSLGLPRSPDTQYF
TRBJ2-3 few TRBV5-1 CASRRTTGGSDTQYF
TRBJ2-7 - TRBV12-3/TRBV12-4 CASSLDAAYEQYF
TRBJ1-1 - TRBV12-3/TRBV12-4 CASSHRGDTEAFF
TRBJ1-2 - TRBV28 CASSLWQGGYGYTF
TRBJ2-7 - TRBV2 CASSGTSGEQYF
TRBJ1-5 once TRBV7-2 CASSPRQGDQPQHF
TRBJ1-2 - TRBV29-1 CSVAVDGYTF
TRBJ1-1 - TRBV3-1/TRBV3-2 CASSQRDRITEAFF
TRBJ2-7 - TRBV18 CASSPSKGLRDEQYF